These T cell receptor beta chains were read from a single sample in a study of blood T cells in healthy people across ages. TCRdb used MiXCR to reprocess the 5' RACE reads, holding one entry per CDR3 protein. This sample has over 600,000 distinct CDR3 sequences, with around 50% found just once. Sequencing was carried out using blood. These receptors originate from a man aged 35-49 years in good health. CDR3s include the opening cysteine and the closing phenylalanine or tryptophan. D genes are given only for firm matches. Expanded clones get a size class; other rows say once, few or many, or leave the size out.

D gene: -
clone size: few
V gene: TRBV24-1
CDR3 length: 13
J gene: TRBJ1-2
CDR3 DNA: TGTGCCACCAGTGGCGGGAGGTACTATGGCTACACCTTC
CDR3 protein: CATSGGRYYGYTF

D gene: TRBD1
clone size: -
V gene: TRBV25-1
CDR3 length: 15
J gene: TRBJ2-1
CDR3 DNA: TGTGCCAGCAGTGAGGGACAGCCCTCCTACAATGAGCAGTTCTTC
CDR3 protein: CASSEGQPSYNEQFF

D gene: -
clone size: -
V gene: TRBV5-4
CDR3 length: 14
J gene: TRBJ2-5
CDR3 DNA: TGTGCCAGCAGCTTGGACTGGGGCCAAGAGACCCAGTACTTC
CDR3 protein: CASSLDWGQETQYF

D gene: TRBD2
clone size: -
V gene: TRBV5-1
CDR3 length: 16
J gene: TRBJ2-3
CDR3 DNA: TGCGCCAGCAGCCCAATTGTGGGAGGGCCTTCGGATGCGCAGTATTTT
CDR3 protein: CASSPIVGGPSDAQYF

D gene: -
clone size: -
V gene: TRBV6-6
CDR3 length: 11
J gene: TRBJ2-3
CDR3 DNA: TGTGCCACCGTCTTAGGAGATACGCAGTATTTT
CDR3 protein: CATVLGDTQYF

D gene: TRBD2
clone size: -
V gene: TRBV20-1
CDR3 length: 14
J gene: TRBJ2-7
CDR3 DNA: TGCAGTGCTCCGGGACGAGCGGGAGCGTACGAGCAGTACTTC
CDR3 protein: CSAPGRAGAYEQYF

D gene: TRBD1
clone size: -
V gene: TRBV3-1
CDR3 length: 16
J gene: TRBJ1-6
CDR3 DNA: TGTGCCAGCAGCTCAACAGGGGGCGACGATTATTCACCCCTCCACTTT
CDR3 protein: CASSSTGGDDYSPLHF

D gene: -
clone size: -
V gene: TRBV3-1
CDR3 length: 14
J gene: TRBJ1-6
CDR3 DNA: TGTGCCAGCAGCCTCCGAGACAGGAATTCACCCCTCCACTTT
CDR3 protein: CASSLRDRNSPLHF

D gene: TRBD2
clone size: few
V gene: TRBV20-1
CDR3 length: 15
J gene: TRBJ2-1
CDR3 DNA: TGCAGTGCTAGAGCCCTAGCGGGGGGTAGGAATGAGCAGTTCTTC
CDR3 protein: CSARALAGGRNEQFF

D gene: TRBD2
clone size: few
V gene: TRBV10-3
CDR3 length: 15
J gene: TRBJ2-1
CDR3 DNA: TGTGCCATCAGGCTATCGGCGGGGGGGCGGGATGAGCAGTTCTTC
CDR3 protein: CAIRLSAGGRDEQFF

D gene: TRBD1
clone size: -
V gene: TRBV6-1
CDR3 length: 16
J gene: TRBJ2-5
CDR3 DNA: TGTGCCAGCAGTGAACGTCTTGGACAGGGGTTCGAGACCCAGTACTTC
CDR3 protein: CASSERLGQGFETQYF

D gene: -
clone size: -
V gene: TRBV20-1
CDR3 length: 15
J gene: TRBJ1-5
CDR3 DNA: TGCAGTGCTAGAGATGTGGCAGGGGACAATCAGCCCCAGCATTTT
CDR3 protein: CSARDVAGDNQPQHF

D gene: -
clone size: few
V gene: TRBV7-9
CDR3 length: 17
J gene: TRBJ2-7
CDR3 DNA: TGTGCCAGCAGCTTGGACAGTCTAAGACAGAGCTCCTACGAGCAGTACTTC
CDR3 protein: CASSLDSLRQSSYEQYF

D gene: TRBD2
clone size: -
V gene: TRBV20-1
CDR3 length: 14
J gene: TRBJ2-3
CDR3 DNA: TGCAGTGCTAGAGAGCGGGAGAGCACAGATACGCAGTATTTT
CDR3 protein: CSARERESTDTQYF

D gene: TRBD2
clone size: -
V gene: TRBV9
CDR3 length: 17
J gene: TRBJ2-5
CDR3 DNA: TGTGCCAGCAGCGTAGACGTTCCGGGGGGGACTAGAGAGACCCAGTACTTC
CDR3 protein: CASSVDVPGGTRETQYF

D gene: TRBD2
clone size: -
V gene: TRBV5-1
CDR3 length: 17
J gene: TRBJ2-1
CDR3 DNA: TGCGCCAGCAGCTTGTTGTGGGGACTAGCGGGGGACAATGAGCAGTTCTTC
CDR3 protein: CASSLLWGLAGDNEQFF

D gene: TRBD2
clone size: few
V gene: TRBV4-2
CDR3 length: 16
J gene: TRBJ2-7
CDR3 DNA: TGTGCCAGCAGCCAGTCGACTAGCGGGACAATTGGCGAGCAGTACTTC
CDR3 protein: CASSQSTSGTIGEQYF

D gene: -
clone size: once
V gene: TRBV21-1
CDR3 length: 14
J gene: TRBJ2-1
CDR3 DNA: TGTGCCAGCAGCTTCCCTAGCCTTGATTTTGTGCAGTTCTTC
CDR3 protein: CASSFPSLDFVQFF

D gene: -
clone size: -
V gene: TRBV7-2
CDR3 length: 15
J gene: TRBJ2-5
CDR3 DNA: TGTGCCAGCAGCTTCACACGCGGGGTTGGAGAGACCCAGTACTTC
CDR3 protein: CASSFTRGVGETQYF

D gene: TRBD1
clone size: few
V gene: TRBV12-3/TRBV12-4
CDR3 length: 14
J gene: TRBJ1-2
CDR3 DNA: TGTGCCAGCAGTCGGACAGGGAAGGGTAGAGGCTACACCTTC
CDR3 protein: CASSRTGKGRGYTF

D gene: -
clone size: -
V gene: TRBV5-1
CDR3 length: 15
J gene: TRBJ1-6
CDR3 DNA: TGCGCCAGCAGCTCCCGGACAGATTATAATTCACCCCTCCACTTT
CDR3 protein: CASSSRTDYNSPLHF

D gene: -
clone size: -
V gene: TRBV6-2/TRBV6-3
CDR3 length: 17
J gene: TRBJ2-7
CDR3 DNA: TGTGCCAGCAGTTACTCGAAGGAGGGAGGATCCTACAATGAGCAGTACTTC
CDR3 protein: CASSYSKEGGSYNEQYF

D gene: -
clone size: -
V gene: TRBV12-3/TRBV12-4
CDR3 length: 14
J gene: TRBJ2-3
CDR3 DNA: TGTGCCAGCAGTTTAGGGGAATTCACAGATACGCAGTATTTT
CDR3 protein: CASSLGEFTDTQYF

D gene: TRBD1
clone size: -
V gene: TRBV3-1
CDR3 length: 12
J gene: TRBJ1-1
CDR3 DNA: TGTGCCAGCAGCCAGGGGACAGGCCGGGCTTTCTTT
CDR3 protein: CASSQGTGRAFF

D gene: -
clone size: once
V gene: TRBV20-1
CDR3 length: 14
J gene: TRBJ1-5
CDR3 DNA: TGCAGTGCTAGAGGTTGGAATAGCAATCAGCCCCAGCATTTT
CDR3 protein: CSARGWNSNQPQHF

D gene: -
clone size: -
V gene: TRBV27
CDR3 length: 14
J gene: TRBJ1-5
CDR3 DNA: TGTGCCAGCGGACCCAATTGGGGCAATCAGCCCCAGCATTTT
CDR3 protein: CASGPNWGNQPQHF

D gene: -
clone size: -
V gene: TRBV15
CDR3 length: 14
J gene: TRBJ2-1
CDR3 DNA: TGTGCCACCAGCAGAGCCACTCCCCAGAATGAGCAGTTCTTC
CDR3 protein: CATSRATPQNEQFF

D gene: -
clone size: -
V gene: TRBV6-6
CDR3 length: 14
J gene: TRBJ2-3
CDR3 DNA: TGTGCCAGCAGCTCCAGCCCACGGGGAGATACGCAGTATTTT
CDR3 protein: CASSSSPRGDTQYF

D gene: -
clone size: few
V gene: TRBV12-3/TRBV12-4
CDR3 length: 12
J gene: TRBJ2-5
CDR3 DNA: TGTGCCAGCAGTCACCTTCCTGAGACCCAGTACTTC
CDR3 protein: CASSHLPETQYF

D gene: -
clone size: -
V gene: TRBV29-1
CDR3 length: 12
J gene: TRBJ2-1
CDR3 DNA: TGCAGCGTTGAACTCGCCTTCCGGGACGTGTTCTTC
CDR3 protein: CSVELAFRDVFF

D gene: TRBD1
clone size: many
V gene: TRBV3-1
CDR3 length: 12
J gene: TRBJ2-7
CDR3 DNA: TGTGCCAGCAGCTCCCGGGACAGAGGGCAGTACTTC
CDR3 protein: CASSSRDRGQYF

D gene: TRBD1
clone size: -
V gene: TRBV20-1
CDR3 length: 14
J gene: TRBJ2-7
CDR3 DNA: TGCAGTGCCGGGCTAGGGACAGGGGGCGGCGAGCAGTACTTC
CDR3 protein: CSAGLGTGGGEQYF

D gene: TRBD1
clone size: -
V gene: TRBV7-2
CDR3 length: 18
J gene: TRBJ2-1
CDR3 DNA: TGTGCCAGCAGCTTAGCCCTATTACAGGGGAGCTCCTACAATGAGCAGTTCTTC
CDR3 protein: CASSLALLQGSSYNEQFF

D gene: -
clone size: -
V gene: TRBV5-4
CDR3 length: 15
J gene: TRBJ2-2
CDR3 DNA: TGTGCCAGCAGCTTGTACGGGGGGAACACCGGGGAGCTGTTTTTT
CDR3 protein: CASSLYGGNTGELFF

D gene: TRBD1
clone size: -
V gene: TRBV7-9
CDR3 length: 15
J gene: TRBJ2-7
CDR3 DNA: TGTGCCAGCAGCTTGGGTGAGACAGGGGGCCGCGAGCAGTACTTC
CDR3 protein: CASSLGETGGREQYF

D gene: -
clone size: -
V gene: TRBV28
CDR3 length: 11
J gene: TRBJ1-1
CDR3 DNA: TGTGCCAGCAGTGTAAATGGTGAAGCTTTCTTT
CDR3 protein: CASSVNGEAFF

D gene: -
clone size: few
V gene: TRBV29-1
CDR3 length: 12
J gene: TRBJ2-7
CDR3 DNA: TGCAGCGTAATCGGGAACTCCTACGAGCAGTACTTC
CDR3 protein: CSVIGNSYEQYF

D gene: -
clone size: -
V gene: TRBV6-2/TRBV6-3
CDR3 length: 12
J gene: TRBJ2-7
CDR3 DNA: TGTGCCAGCAGTAAGACTATATTTGAGCAGTACTTC
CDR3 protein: CASSKTIFEQYF

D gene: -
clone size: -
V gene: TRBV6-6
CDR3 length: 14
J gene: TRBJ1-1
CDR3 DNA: TGTGCCAGCAGTAACACAGTGGGGGACACTGAAGCTTTCTTT
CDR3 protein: CASSNTVGDTEAFF

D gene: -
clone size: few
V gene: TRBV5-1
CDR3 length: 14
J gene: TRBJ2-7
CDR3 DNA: TGCGCCAGCGGCGGTGCGGGGAGCTCCTACGAGCAGTACTTC
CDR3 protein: CASGGAGSSYEQYF

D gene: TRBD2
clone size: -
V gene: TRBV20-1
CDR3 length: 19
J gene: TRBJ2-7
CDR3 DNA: TGCACTAACCCCGGTCGGGCTTGTCGTCCAGCGGGGGCCTCCTACGAGCAGTACTTC
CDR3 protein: CTNPGRACRPAGASYEQYF

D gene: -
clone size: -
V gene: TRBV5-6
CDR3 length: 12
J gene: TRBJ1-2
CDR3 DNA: TGTGCCAGCAGCTCCTACAGGGTCGGCTACACCTTC
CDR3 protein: CASSSYRVGYTF

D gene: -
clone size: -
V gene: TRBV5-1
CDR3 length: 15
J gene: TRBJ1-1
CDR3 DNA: TGCGCCAGCAGCTTGGTCGCAGATATGAACACTGAAGCTTTCTTT
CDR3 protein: CASSLVADMNTEAFF

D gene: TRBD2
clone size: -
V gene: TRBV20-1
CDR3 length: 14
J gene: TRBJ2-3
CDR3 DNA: TGCAGTGCTAACGGTGCGGGAGCGAGCGCTACGCAGTATTTT
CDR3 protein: CSANGAGASATQYF

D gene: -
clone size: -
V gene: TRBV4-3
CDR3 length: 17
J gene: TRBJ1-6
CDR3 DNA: TGCGCCAGCAGCCAAGGAAGGCAAAGGTCCTATAATTCACCCCTCCACTTT
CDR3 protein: CASSQGRQRSYNSPLHF

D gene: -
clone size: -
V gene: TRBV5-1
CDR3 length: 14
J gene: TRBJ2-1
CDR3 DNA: TGCGCCAGCAGCTTGGGGGATAGCGCCAATGAGCAGTTCTTC
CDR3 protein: CASSLGDSANEQFF

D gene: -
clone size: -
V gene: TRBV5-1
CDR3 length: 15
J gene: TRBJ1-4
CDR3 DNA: TGCGCCAGCGGCCCCTCCGAGACAGTGCATGAAAAACTGTTTTTT
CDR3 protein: CASGPSETVHEKLFF

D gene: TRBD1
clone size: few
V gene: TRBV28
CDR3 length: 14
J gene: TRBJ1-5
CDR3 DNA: TGTGCCAGCAGGTGGGACAGGGTGTCTCAGCCCCAGCATTTT
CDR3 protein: CASRWDRVSQPQHF

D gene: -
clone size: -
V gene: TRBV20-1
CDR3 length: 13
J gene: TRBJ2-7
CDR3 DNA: TGCAGTGCTAGGACAGGGAGGTCGACCGAGCAGTACTTC
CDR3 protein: CSARTGRSTEQYF

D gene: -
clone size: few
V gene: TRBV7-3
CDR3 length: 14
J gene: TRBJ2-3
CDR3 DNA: TGTGCCAGCAGCCGACTACCCAGCACAGATACGCAGTATTTT
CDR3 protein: CASSRLPSTDTQYF

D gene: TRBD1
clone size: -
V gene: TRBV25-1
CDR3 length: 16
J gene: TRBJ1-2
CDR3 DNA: TGTGCCAGCAGTGACCTCCAGACAGGGGGCCAGAGGGACTACACCTTC
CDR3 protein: CASSDLQTGGQRDYTF

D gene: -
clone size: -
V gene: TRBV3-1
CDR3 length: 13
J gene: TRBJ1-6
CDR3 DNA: TGTGCCAGCTCCCCTAACGCGGGTTCACCCCTCCACTTT
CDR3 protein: CASSPNAGSPLHF

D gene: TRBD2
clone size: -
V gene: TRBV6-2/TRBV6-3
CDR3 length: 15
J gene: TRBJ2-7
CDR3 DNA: TGTGCCAGCAGTTACCCCAGCGGGGGGCTCTACGAGCAGTACTTC
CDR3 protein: CASSYPSGGLYEQYF

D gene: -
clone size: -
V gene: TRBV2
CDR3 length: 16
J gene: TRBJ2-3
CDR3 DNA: TGTGCCAGCAGTGACGTGACGCTAGTTGTCACAGATACGCAGTATTTT
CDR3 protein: CASSDVTLVVTDTQYF

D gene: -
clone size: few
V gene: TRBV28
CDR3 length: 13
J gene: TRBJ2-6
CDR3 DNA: TGTGCCAGCAGTTCCACGTATCCCAACGTCCTGACTTTC
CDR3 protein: CASSSTYPNVLTF

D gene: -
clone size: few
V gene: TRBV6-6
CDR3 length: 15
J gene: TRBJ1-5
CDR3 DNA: TGTGCCAGTACCTCGTCGCAGGGCCTCGATCAGCCCCAGCATTTT
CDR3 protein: CASTSSQGLDQPQHF

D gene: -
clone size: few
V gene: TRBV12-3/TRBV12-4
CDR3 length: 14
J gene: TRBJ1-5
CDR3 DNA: TGTGCCAGCAGTTTGGGAGGATTAGAACAGCCCCAGCATTTT
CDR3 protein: CASSLGGLEQPQHF

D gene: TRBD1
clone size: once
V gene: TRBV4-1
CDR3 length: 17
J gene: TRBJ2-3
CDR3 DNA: TGCGCCAGCAGCCAAGATGGCGGACAGGCTAGCACAGATACGCAGTATTTT
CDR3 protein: CASSQDGGQASTDTQYF